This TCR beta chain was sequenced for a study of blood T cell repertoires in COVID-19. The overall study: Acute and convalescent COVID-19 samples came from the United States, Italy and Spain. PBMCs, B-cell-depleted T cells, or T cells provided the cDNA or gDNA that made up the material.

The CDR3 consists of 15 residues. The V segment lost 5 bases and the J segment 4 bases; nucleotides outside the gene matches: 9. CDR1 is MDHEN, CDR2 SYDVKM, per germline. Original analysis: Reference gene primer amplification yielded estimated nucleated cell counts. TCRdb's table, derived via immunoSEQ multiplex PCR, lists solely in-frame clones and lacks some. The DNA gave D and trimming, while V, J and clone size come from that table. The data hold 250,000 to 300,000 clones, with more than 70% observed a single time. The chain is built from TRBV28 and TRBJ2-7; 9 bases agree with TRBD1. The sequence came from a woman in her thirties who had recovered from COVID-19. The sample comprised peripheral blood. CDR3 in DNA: TGTGCCAGCAGTATCTCCGGGACAGGGTTATACGAGCAGTACTTC. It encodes CASSISGTGLYEQYF.